These 2 T cell receptor beta chains were sequenced from one sample in a study of siplizumab effects on memory and regulatory T cells. TCRdb keeps only in-frame clones here, not all; method: immunoSEQ multiplex PCR. The table shows around 100,000 clones, with 90% to 95% occurring only once. The sample consisted of Tregs sorted from blood. The receptors stem from a human donor in good health.

Only one count was recorded for this clone. This rearrangement joins TRBV4-2 to TRBJ2-3; 11 nucleotides agree with TRBD2. CDR1 and CDR2 from the germline V gene are LGHNA and YNFKEQ. The CDR3 loop spans 20 amino acids. Losses at the gene ends were 0 bases for V and 4 bases for J; bases not matched to a gene: 15. CDR3 sequence reads: CASSQDWAGVTSGSSDTQYF. In nucleotides, the CDR3 is TGTGCCAGCAGCCAAGATTGGGCGGGAGTAACTAGCGGGAGTTCAGATACGCAGTATTTT.

The chain employs TRBV28 and TRBJ2-1, with a possible D match to TRBD1 (6 bases). This CDR3 has 13 amino acids. Germline-derived CDR1 and CDR2 are MDHEN and SYDVKM. The CDR3, as DNA: TGTGCTACCGGAAGGGGGATTAACAATGAGCAGTTCTTC. Encoded protein: CATGRGINNEQFF.